This TCR beta chain was sequenced during a study of CD8+ T cells in alopecia areata. About the research overall: Graft recipients were approximately 6-11-week-old female C3H/HeJ mice, and donor skin originated from approximately 6-12-month-old C3H/HeJ mice with spontaneous alopecia. Whole-study results and caveats: Clonality exceeded that of normal scalp in lesional scalp, most notably in alopecia totalis/universalis. Sequencing of scalp samples also includes resident alphabeta T cells from normal skin.

Germline assignment: CDR1 FNHDT and CDR2 SITEND (reference sequence). The CDR3 extends over 13 amino acids. Reverse transcribed after extraction, RNA yielded cDNA as the sequencing template. Sequenced by immunoSEQ multiplex PCR; TCRdb stores in-frame clones only, minus some. Recorded here are approximately 19,000 clones, none singletons. Details on this clone: Its target is not known. These gene names are mouse names. The sequenced fragment ends 4 residues before the CDR3 boundary, so the rest is inferred from the germline J gene.

Cells pooled from cutaneous lymph nodes were sorted on CD4, CD8alpha, NKG2D, NKG2ACE and other markers. The chain uses TRBV19 and TRBJ2-1, with 10 bases fitting TRBD1. The TCR sequence derives from a C3H/HeJ mouse with alopecia areata. The strain is characterized by the MHC haplotype H2-k. Sequenced input: CD8+ T cells sorted from a lymph node. Partial CDR3 DNA: TGTGCCAGCACCCCGGGACAGGGGGCT. Encoded protein: CASTPGQGA. The complete CDR3 protein is CASTPGQGAEQFF.